This T cell receptor beta chain was identified in a study of T cells in Graves' hyperthyroidism and ophthalmopathy. This clonotype was seen many times. The antigen remains undetermined. Study-level points and caveats: A 13 V-J model separated ophthalmopathy from stable hyperthyroidism.

It was RNA transcripts that yielded the amplified TCR beta CDR3 regions. In the first-round RT-PCR of the TCR CDR3, the HTBI primer set was used. Each CDR3 protein gets one entry after TCRdb re-called the multiplex PCR reads with MiXCR. The sample carries some 570,000 distinct CDR3 sequences, 15% to 20% recorded once. Between the trimmed V and J ends, which lost 3 bases and 2 bases, there was a span of 14 bases. This CDR3 contains 15 residues. The sample consisted of blood. This chain connects TRBV12-3 or TRBV12-4 to TRBJ2-7; D is undetermined. This receptor was taken from a young woman with Graves' ophthalmopathy. CDR3 residues: CASSFGEGLAYEQYF. The CDR3 coding sequence is TGTGCCAGCAGTTTTGGGGAAGGTTTAGCCTACGAGCAGTACTTC.